This passage covers 25 T cell receptor beta chains from one sample sequenced in a study of PD-1 blockade in classical Hodgkin lymphoma (dated by TCRdb to the early 2020s). Explained via the paper, the time point label denotes: cycle 1 day 1 (C1D1), immediately before nivolumab initiation. All trial patients had relapsed after autologous stem cell transplantation, with cohorts A, B and C differing in prior brentuximab vedotin exposure. Libraries were prepared through the immunoSEQ multiplex PCR assay. The immuneACCESS repertoire file appears here via TCRdb, limited to in-frame rearrangements. These files lack a portion of the clones; in checked studies, under half of the deficit traces to unresolved V genes, and the cause of the others is not known. The sample table holds approximately 80,000 clones, of which around nine tenths were seen once. Approximately 22% of the sample is taken by the ten largest.

Source: peripheral blood mononuclear cells (PBMCs), taken at baseline. These receptor sequences come from a human donor with classical Hodgkin lymphoma.

The chain combines TRBV28 with TRBJ2-7; the D is unclear. With 6 bases removed from V and 3 bases from J, the gap between germline ends came to 12 bases. This CDR3 is built from 13 residues. Looked up from germline, CDR1 is MDHEN and CDR2 is SYDVKM. The CDR3 reads CASSPPHLYEQYF. As DNA, the CDR3 is TGTGCCAGCAGCCCACCACACCTCTACGAGCAGTACTTC.

The genes are TRBV27 and TRBJ2-1, with D perhaps TRBD1 or TRBD2 (5 bases each). V lost 1 base and J 9 bases, leaving 10 bases between the germline ends. From germline, CDR1 is MNHEY and CDR2 SMNVEV (reference sequence). This CDR3 is 13 amino acids long. The CDR3 DNA is TGTGCCAGCAGTTTATTTGGGGGTGTTGAGCAGTTCTTC. Translating it yields CASSLFGGVEQFF.

V is TRBV7-2 and J is TRBJ1-2; D may be TRBD1 (6 bases). The CDR3 totals 16 residues. Trimming took off 1 base at V and 2 bases at J, with 14 bases between the two ends. CDR1 and CDR2 (germline): SGHTA, FQGNSA. The CDR3 DNA reads TGTGCCAGCAGCTTAGGCGGGTTAGGGGGAAACTATGGCTACACCTTC. Translation: CASSLGGLGGNYGYTF. Using reference TRBV7-2 and TRBJ1-2 for the parts outside the CDR3, the full variable domain is GAGVSQSPSNKVTEKGKDVELRCDPISGHTALYWYRQSLGQGLEFLIYFQGNSAPDKSGLPSDRFSAERTGGSVSTLTIQRTQQEDSAVYLCASSLGGLGGNYGYTFGSGTRLTVV.

The gene calls are TRBV7-2 and TRBJ2-6; D ambiguous. Looked up from germline, CDR1 is SGHTA and CDR2 is FQGNSA. The CDR3 runs 15 residues. Trimming left V 1 base short and J 0 bases short, with 4 bases between. The chain's CDR3 is CASSLVNSGANVLTF. For the CDR3, the DNA is TGTGCCAGCAGCTTAGTCAACTCTGGGGCCAACGTCCTGACTTTC.

V and J are TRBV2 and TRBJ2-2; TRBD1 matches at 7 bases. V lost 7 bases, J lost 3 bases, and 8 bases stayed unmatched. The length of the CDR3 is 15 residues. The germline gives CDR1 SNHLY, CDR2 FYNNEI. The CDR3 bases are TGTGCCAGCACTTTACAGGGGTCGCACACCGGGGAGCTGTTTTTT. It specifies CASTLQGSHTGELFF.

V is TRBV7-2 and J is TRBJ2-3, with no clear D. The CDR3 runs to 15 residues. CDR1 is SGHTA and CDR2 is FQGNSA in the germline V gene. The V gene lost 7 bases and the J gene lost 0 bases, with 14 bases spanning the gap. The CDR3 DNA follows: TGTGCCAGCACCCCCCAGGCCGGGAGCACAGATACGCAGTATTTT. It specifies CASTPQAGSTDTQYF. The full variable domain, with the rest looked up from reference TRBV7-2 and TRBJ2-3, is GAGVSQSPSNKVTEKGKDVELRCDPISGHTALYWYRQSLGQGLEFLIYFQGNSAPDKSGLPSDRFSAERTGGSVSTLTIQRTQQEDSAVYLCASTPQAGSTDTQYFGPGTRLTVL.

The chain joins TRBV30 to TRBJ1-1; D is unclear. Trimming removed 0 bases from V and 4 bases from J, with 15 bases in between. Per germline, CDR1 GTSNPN and CDR2 SVGIG (reference sequence). This CDR3 has 15 amino acids. CDR3 DNA: TGTGCCTGGAGTGTGGTAGGGCCCATACTCACTGAAGCTTTCTTT. It is translated as CAWSVVGPILTEAFF.

The J gene is TRBJ2-2, the V gene TRBV28; TRBD2 matches 14 bases. J was trimmed by 3 bases and V by 10 bases; bases with no gene match: 7. Germline loops: CDR1 MDHEN, CDR2 SYDVKM. CDR3 size: 16 residues. The CDR3 bases are TGTGCCATCAGGACTAGCGGGAGGCCTTACACCGGGGAGCTGTTTTTT. Amino acid sequence: CAIRTSGRPYTGELFF.

The chain is built from TRBV10-2 and TRBJ2-2; D uncertain. The CDR3 has 13 amino acids. The ends were cut back, 3 bases at V and 7 bases at J, with 9 bases in the middle. Germline V gives CDR1 WSHSY, CDR2 SAAADI. CDR3 amino acids: CASSDPAFGELFF. CDR3 in DNA: TGCGCCAGCAGTGACCCCGCGTTCGGGGAGCTGTTTTTT.

Only a few counts were recorded for this clone. The chain carries TRBV18 and TRBJ1-1; TRBD1 matches 9 bases. Losses at the gene ends were 8 bases for V and 4 bases for J; bases not matched to a gene: 11. Germline CDR1 KGHSH, CDR2 LQKENI. There are 15 residues in the CDR3. Here the CDR3 reads CASTLGTGPSTEAFF. CDR3 DNA: TGTGCCAGCACCCTGGGGACAGGGCCTAGCACTGAAGCTTTCTTT.

This chain connects TRBV7-9 to TRBJ2-5, with D maybe TRBD2 (6 bases). V shed 1 base and J shed 5 bases, with 11 bases lying between them. Germline assignment: CDR1 SEHNR and CDR2 FQNEAQ (reference sequence). There are 14 residues in the CDR3. The CDR3 bases are TGTGCCAGCAGCTTAGACCTCGGGAGCGAGACCCAGTACTTC. Translation: CASSLDLGSETQYF.

The chain recombines TRBV18 with TRBJ2-1; 10 nucleotides agree with TRBD1. The CDR3 length is 16 residues. The germline V gene has CDR1 KGHSH and CDR2 LQKENI. V lost 3 bases to trimming and J lost 2 bases; unmatched junction nucleotides: 4. In DNA, the CDR3 is TGTGCCAGCTCACCCAGGACAGGGGGTACCTACAATGAGCAGTTCTTC. The encoded protein is CASSPRTGGTYNEQFF. The full variable domain, its missing parts supplied by reference TRBV18 and TRBJ2-1, is NAGVMQNPRHLVRRRGQEARLRCSPMKGHSHVYWYRQLPEEGLKFMVYLQKENIIDESGMPKERFSAEFPKEGPSILRIQQVVRGDSAAYFCASSPRTGGTYNEQFFGPGTRLTVL.

This chain links TRBV11-2 with TRBJ2-3, with no clear D. Between the trimmed V and J ends, which lost 4 bases and 4 bases, there was a span of 9 bases. The CDR3 length is 13 residues. Germline V gene data show CDR1 as SGHAT and CDR2 as FQNNGV. The CDR3 region is CASSSPSPDTQYF. In DNA form, the CDR3 reads TGTGCCAGCAGCTCACCTTCCCCAGATACGCAGTATTTT.

The chain combines TRBV14 with TRBJ1-4; the match to TRBD1 covers 8 bases. V shed 5 bases, J shed 6 bases, and the junction held 8 bases outside the gene matches. CDR3 size: 15 residues. Germline CDR1 SGHDN, CDR2 FVKESK. In DNA, the CDR3 is TGTGCCAGCAGCAAGAGACAGGGGTTTTATGAAAAACTGTTTTTT. This translates into CASSKRQGFYEKLFF. The complete variable domain, with remaining parts taken from reference TRBV14 and TRBJ1-4, reads EAGVTQFPSHSVIEKGQTVTLRCDPISGHDNLYWYRRVMGKEIKFLLHFVKESKQDESGMPNNRFLAERTGGTYSTLKVQPAELEDSGVYFCASSKRQGFYEKLFFGSGTQLSVL.

J is TRBJ2-5 and V is TRBV5-4; the D is unclear. CDR3 length equals 13 residues. Germline V gene data show CDR1 as SGHNT and CDR2 as YYREEE (reference sequence). V was pared by 7 bases and J by 4 bases, with 14 bases between. The CDR3 coding sequence is TGTGCCAGCTGGGCTGGTTCAGGAGAGACCCAGTACTTC. Encoded protein: CASWAGSGETQYF.

The chain links TRBV15 to TRBJ2-3; 13 nucleotides align to TRBD2. CDR3 length: 16 residues. Germline V CDR1 and CDR2: LNHNV, YYDKDF (reference sequence). V lost 5 bases and J lost 0; bases outside the gene matches: 2. Here the CDR3 reads CATSEGLAGSTDTQYF. As DNA, the CDR3 is TGTGCCACCAGCGAGGGACTAGCGGGAAGCACAGATACGCAGTATTTT.

The chain couples TRBV18 to TRBJ1-2; 7 bases fit TRBD1. The germline V gene encodes CDR1 KGHSH and CDR2 LQKENI. This CDR3 is 14 amino acids long. Trimming removed 2 bases from V and 3 bases from J; junction bases left unmatched: 3. CDR3 bases: TGTGCCAGCTCACCAAACAGGGGTGACTATGGCTACACCTTC. The encoded protein is CASSPNRGDYGYTF.

V is TRBV5-4 and J is TRBJ1-1; D might be TRBD1 (6 bases). Germline CDR1 is SGHNT and CDR2 is YYREEE (reference sequence). The CDR3 covers 15 residues. V lost 4 bases and J lost 3, with 16 bases in between. The CDR3 here is CASSPFGGGDTEAFF. The CDR3 DNA is TGTGCCAGCAGCCCCTTCGGGGGCGGGGACACTGAAGCTTTCTTT.

The chain carries TRBV5-5 and TRBJ1-2, with D tentatively TRBD1 (6 bases). Germline V CDR1 and CDR2: SGHKS, YYEKEE (reference sequence). The length of the CDR3 is 19 residues. Deletions cut 0 bases from V and 4 bases from J, with 25 bases between. CDR3 bases: TGTGCCAGCAGCTTGGATATCCGGGACACCTTACTCGGACCCTATGGCTACACCTTC. It specifies CASSLDIRDTLLGPYGYTF.

The chain recombines TRBV6-5 with TRBJ2-7, with D unclear. Germline assignment: CDR1 MNHEY and CDR2 SVGAGI. Trimming removed 5 bases at V and 7 bases at J, with 12 bases between. The CDR3 loop spans 12 amino acids. This chain's CDR3 is CASSHPRSEQYF. CDR3 nucleotides: TGTGCCAGCAGTCACCCCCGTTCGGAGCAGTACTTC.

V and J are TRBV1 and TRBJ2-7; whether TRBD2, the table's D call, matches the DNA was not checked. TRBV1 is labeled a pseudogene. The CDR3 is made up of 16 amino acids. CDR3 residues: CTSSQGPSGRTYEQYF. CDR3 DNA sequence: TGCACCAGCAGCCAAGGACCCAGCGGGAGGACGTACGAGCAGTACTTC.

The rearrangement links TRBV11-2 to TRBJ2-3; the D gene is possibly TRBD1 (5 bases). The CDR3 covers 15 residues. Germline V gives CDR1 SGHAT, CDR2 FQNNGV. Trimming stripped 0 bases from V and 1 base from J, with 8 bases between. The CDR3 DNA sequence: TGTGCCAGCAGCTTAGAAGGACATCGCACAGATACGCAGTATTTT. Its translation: CASSLEGHRTDTQYF. Using reference TRBV11-2 and TRBJ2-3 for the parts outside the CDR3, the full variable domain is EAGVAQSPRYKIIEKRQSVAFWCNPISGHATLYWYQQILGQGPKLLIQFQNNGVVDDSQLPKDRFSAERLKGVDSTLKIQPAKLEDSAVYLCASSLEGHRTDTQYFGPGTRLTVL.

V and J are TRBV6-5 and TRBJ2-7; D is possibly TRBD1 (5 bases). Trimming removed 0 bases at V and 4 bases at J, with 16 bases between. There are 16 residues in the CDR3. Germline V gene data show CDR1 as MNHEY and CDR2 as SVGAGI. CDR3 sequence: CASSYSVSGPPYEQYF. CDR3 bases: TGTGCCAGCAGTTACTCGGTATCAGGGCCCCCATACGAGCAGTACTTC.

This clone was recorded once. This rearrangement joins TRBV13 to TRBJ2-7; TRBD2 matches at 15 bases. The germline V gene encodes CDR1 PRHDT and CDR2 FYEKMQ (reference sequence). This CDR3 contains 18 residues. After removal of 5 bases from V and 0 bases from J, the junction contained 8 bases not matched to a gene. CDR3 sequence reads: CASSLGTSGRPSSYEQYF. The CDR3 DNA follows: TGTGCCAGCAGCCTTGGGACTAGCGGGAGGCCGAGCTCCTACGAGCAGTACTTC.

This sequence joins TRBV27 and TRBJ2-1; TRBD2 matches 7 bases. CDR3 size: 14 residues. The trim removed 5 bases at V and 5 bases at J, leaving 6 bases unmatched. Germline CDR1 MNHEY, CDR2 SMNVEV (reference sequence). The CDR3, as DNA: TGTGCCAGCAGTCAGACTAGCTGGGACAATGAGCAGTTCTTC. It codes for CASSQTSWDNEQFF.